Presented here are 7 T cell receptor beta chains from one specimen sequenced in a study of beta chain features in type 1 diabetes. Expressed TCRB transcripts were sequenced, since all the RNA that had been isolated was reverse transcribed. Sequencing used immunoSEQ multiplex PCR; TCRdb keeps in-frame clones, though not all of them. Altogether 250,000 to 300,000 clones are present, about 7.8% being singletons, with the ten largest covering 1%. Sequencing used central memory CD4+ T cells from blood. The source is a woman between 18 and 29 years old in good health.

A few counts support this clone. V gene TRBV18 combines with J gene TRBJ2-5, with 9 bases lining up with TRBD1. V shed 2 bases, J shed 3 bases, and the junction held 4 bases outside the gene matches. CDR3 length equals 15 residues. CDR1 is KGHSH and CDR2 is LQKENI in the germline V gene. CDR3 protein: CASSPNRGQEETQYF. The DNA for the CDR3 is TGTGCCAGCTCACCAAACAGGGGGCAGGAAGAGACCCAGTACTTC.

V is TRBV7-2 and J is TRBJ1-1; D may be TRBD1 (5 bases). CDR1 is SGHTA, CDR2 FQGNSA, per germline. Trimming removed 5 bases at V and 1 base at J, with 8 bases between. The CDR3 is 13 amino acids. The DNA for the CDR3 is TGTGCCAGCAGCCAGGGCCAGAACACTGAAGCTTTCTTT. Residues: CASSQGQNTEAFF. Filled out from reference TRBV7-2 and TRBJ1-1, the complete variable domain reads GAGVSQSPSNKVTEKGKDVELRCDPISGHTALYWYRQSLGQGLEFLIYFQGNSAPDKSGLPSDRFSAERTGGSVSTLTIQRTQQEDSAVYLCASSQGQNTEAFFGQGTRLTVV.

The chain recombines TRBV7-2 with TRBJ1-1; D call uncertain. Germline-derived CDR1 and CDR2 are SGHTA and FQGNSA. The CDR3 loop spans 12 amino acids. V lost 3 bases, J lost 4 bases, and 6 bases lay in between. The CDR3 reads CASSFPPTEAFF. In DNA, the CDR3 is TGTGCCAGCAGCTTCCCCCCCACTGAAGCTTTCTTT.

A few counts support this clone. The chain carries TRBV15 and TRBJ2-7; 7 nucleotides agree with TRBD1. Trimming at V came to 0 bases and at J to 3 bases, leaving 11 bases not matched to a gene. The CDR3 is 17 amino acids. Germline CDR1 and CDR2: LNHNV and YYDKDF (reference sequence). CDR3 nucleotide sequence: TGTGCCACCAGCAGAGATCTTAGCCCGGGACAGAGCTACGAGCAGTACTTC. Protein sequence: CATSRDLSPGQSYEQYF. Using reference TRBV15 and TRBJ2-7 for the parts outside the CDR3, the full variable domain is DAMVIQNPRYQVTQFGKPVTLSCSQTLNHNVMYWYQQKSSQAPKLLFHYYDKDFNNEADTPDNFQSRRPNTSFCFLDIRSPGLGDTAMYLCATSRDLSPGQSYEQYFGPGTRLTVT.

This clone was counted between two and nine times. V is TRBV5-6 and J is TRBJ2-3; no clear D. CDR3 length: 13 amino acids. Germline V CDR1 and CDR2: SGHDT, YYEEEE. V was cut by 0 bases and J by 6 bases, with 8 bases left in between. CDR3 bases: TGTGCCAGCAGCTTGGGGGAATGGGATACGCAGTATTTT. It yields the protein CASSLGEWDTQYF.

This sequence joins TRBV4-1 and TRBJ1-3, with a possible D match to TRBD1 (5 bases). Between the trimmed V and J ends, which lost 1 base and 0 bases, there was a span of 7 bases. Per germline, CDR1 MGHRA and CDR2 YSYEKL. The CDR3 sequence is 15 residues long. The CDR3 region has the DNA TGCGCCAGCAGCCAAGGAGGGGTCTCTGGAAACACCATATATTTT. Encoded protein: CASSQGGVSGNTIYF.

V and J are TRBV7-3 and TRBJ1-2; perhaps TRBD1 as D (5 bases). The length of the CDR3 is 13 residues. Germline CDR1 reads SGHTA; CDR2 reads FQGTGA. V lost 4 bases and J lost 6, with 12 bases in between. Here the CDR3 reads CASSSPQGDGYTF. In DNA, the CDR3 is TGTGCCAGCAGCTCGCCCCAGGGTGATGGCTACACCTTC.